This T cell receptor (beta chain) was sequenced for a study of blood T cell repertoires in COVID-19. The germline V gene has CDR1 MNHEY and CDR2 SVGAGI. There are 13 residues in the CDR3. V lost 6 bases and J lost 9, with 15 bases in between. Assay: immunoSEQ multiplex PCR; the TCRdb copy retains only in-frame clones and omits some. The sample lists 250,000 to 350,000 clones, approximately 91% occurring once. The receptor was isolated from a young woman with COVID-19, enrolled during active disease. The V call is TRBV6-5, the J call TRBJ2-1, with D possibly TRBD2 on 5 matching bases. The sample comprised peripheral blood. CDR3 DNA sequence: TGTGCCAGCAGCATAGGAGGATGGGGTGAGCAGTTCTTC. Its translation: CASSIGGWGEQFF.